These T cell receptor beta chains were read from a single sample in a study of neurological immune-mediated disorders. Each CDR3 protein is one row after TCRdb ran MiXCR on the 5' RACE reads. The table includes tens of thousands of distinct CDR3 sequences, more than 3.5% detected once. Sequenced: PBMCs. These receptors originate from a man aged 50 or older with multiple sclerosis. Both conserved end residues are part of each CDR3. Each record gives: V gene, clone size, J gene, D gene, CDR3 protein, CDR3 DNA. The D gene is left open where the match is weak. Rows may omit the clone size; those that give it use once, few, many or a size class.

>TRBV20-1|many|TRBJ2-3|TRBD2
CSARGWASGATIFTDTQYF
TGCAGTGCTAGAGGTTGGGCTAGCGGGGCAACAATTTTCACAGATACGCAGTATTTT
>TRBV20-1|many|TRBJ2-1|TRBD2
CSATASGGAVEQFF
TGCAGTGCCACTGCTAGCGGGGGGGCCGTGGAGCAGTTCTTC
>TRBV9|few|TRBJ2-5|NA
CASSVGSLSVGVETQYF
TGTGCCAGCAGCGTAGGGTCCCTCTCCGTCGGGGTGGAGACCCAGTACTTC
>TRBV5-1|many|TRBJ2-1|TRBD1
CASSIRDRGLDEQFF
TGCGCCAGCAGCATCCGGGACAGGGGCCTTGATGAGCAGTTCTTC
>TRBV7-9|many|TRBJ1-1|NA
CASSNSEAVIIRNTEAFF
TGTGCCAGCAGCAACTCGGAGGCGGTGATCATAAGAAACACTGAAGCTTTCTTT
>TRBV6-1|many|TRBJ1-6|NA
CASNRDYNSPLHF
TGTGCCAGCAACAGGGACTATAATTCACCCCTCCACTTT
>TRBV5-1|many|TRBJ2-3|TRBD2
CASSLAVLAGDTDTQYF
TGCGCCAGCAGCTTGGCCGTACTAGCGGGGGATACAGATACGCAGTATTTT
>TRBV27|many|TRBJ2-7|NA
CASRPRTWDYEQYF
TGTGCCAGCCGACCGAGGACTTGGGACTACGAGCAGTACTTC
>TRBV25-1|many|TRBJ1-2|TRBD1
CASSESPDRGVGYTF
TGTGCCAGCAGTGAATCCCCGGACAGGGGAGTTGGCTACACCTTC
>TRBV6-6|many|TRBJ2-5|TRBD2
CASRTRAGGLETQYF
TGTGCCAGCCGCACTCGAGCGGGGGGCCTAGAGACCCAGTACTTC
>TRBV7-8|many|TRBJ1-1|NA
CASSLAQGSAEAFF
TGTGCCAGCAGCTTAGCACAGGGATCCGCTGAAGCTTTCTTT
>TRBV6-2/TRBV6-3|many|TRBJ2-5|TRBD2
CASSYVPVWTSGDQETQYF
TGTGCCAGCAGTTATGTTCCCGTATGGACTAGCGGGGATCAAGAGACCCAGTACTTC
>TRBV10-2|many|TRBJ2-2|TRBD1
CASRRDRNTGELFF
TGCGCCAGCAGACGGGACAGGAACACCGGGGAGCTGTTTTTT
>TRBV6-1|many|TRBJ1-3|NA
CASSNRVSGNTIYF
TGTGCCAGCAGTAACAGGGTTTCTGGAAACACCATATATTTT
>TRBV20-1|many|TRBJ1-5|TRBD1
CSASRQGKSQPQHF
TGCAGTGCTAGTCGACAGGGGAAGTCTCAGCCCCAGCATTTT
>TRBV5-1|many|TRBJ2-5|TRBD2
CASSLGPAGAQETQYF
TGCGCCAGCAGCTTGGGGCCAGCGGGGGCGCAAGAGACCCAGTACTTC
>TRBV20-1|many|TRBJ1-5|TRBD1
CSAVQGGNQPQHF
TGCAGTGCGGTACAGGGGGGCAATCAGCCCCAGCATTTT
>TRBV7-2|NA|TRBJ1-2|NA
CASSLGGASEGYTF
TGTGCCAGCAGCTTAGGGGGGGCCTCAGAAGGCTACACCTTC
>TRBV20-1|many|TRBJ2-5|NA
CSGGGRQETQYF
TGCAGTGGGGGGGGGCGCCAAGAGACCCAGTACTTC
>TRBV9|many|TRBJ2-5|TRBD2
CASSPSGGGYETQYF
TGTGCCAGCTCCCCAAGCGGGGGGGGATACGAGACCCAGTACTTC
>TRBV7-8|many|TRBJ1-2|NA
CASSFRDSNYGYTF
TGTGCCAGCAGCTTTCGTGACAGTAACTATGGCTACACCTTC
>TRBV10-3|many|TRBJ2-1|NA
CAISGGAREQFF
TGTGCCATCAGTGGGGGGGCCAGGGAGCAGTTCTTC
>TRBV6-6|many|TRBJ2-3|TRBD2
CASSNGGAPDTQYF
TGTGCCAGCAGTAACGGGGGGGCCCCAGATACGCAGTATTTT
>TRBV20-1|many|TRBJ2-1|TRBD1
CSARERDRAYNEQFF
TGCAGTGCTAGAGAACGGGACAGGGCTTACAATGAGCAGTTCTTC
>TRBV5-1|few|TRBJ2-2|TRBD1
CASSFLQGATNTGELFF
TGCGCCAGCAGCTTTCTCCAGGGGGCTACGAACACCGGGGAGCTGTTTTTT
>TRBV12-3/TRBV12-4|many|TRBJ1-3|NA
CASSFSGEGNTIYF
TGTGCCAGCAGTTTCTCAGGGGAAGGAAACACCATATATTTT
>TRBV29-1|many|TRBJ2-2|TRBD1
CSVEDPGTVIGELFF
TGCAGCGTTGAAGACCCCGGGACAGTCATCGGGGAGCTGTTTTTT
>TRBV12-3/TRBV12-4|many|TRBJ2-5|TRBD2
CASAMSSGQETQYF
TGTGCCAGCGCGATGTCTAGCGGACAAGAGACCCAGTACTTC
>TRBV7-8|many|TRBJ1-2|NA
CASSIAGATPNYGYTF
TGTGCCAGCAGCATCGCCGGGGCCACCCCTAACTATGGCTACACCTTC
>TRBV5-1|many|TRBJ2-1|NA
CASSSRASNEQFF
TGCGCCAGCAGCAGCCGGGCCAGCAATGAGCAGTTCTTC
>TRBV12-3/TRBV12-4|NA|TRBJ2-3|TRBD1
CASSPRQGADTQYF
TGTGCCAGCAGTCCCCGACAGGGGGCCGATACGCAGTATTTT
>TRBV20-1|many|TRBJ2-5|TRBD2
CSAVRAGEETQYF
TGCAGTGCTGTTCGAGCGGGGGAGGAGACCCAGTACTTC
>TRBV4-3|many|TRBJ2-5|NA
CASSQGGAAPQETQYF
TGCGCCAGCAGCCAAGGGGGTGCCGCCCCCCAAGAGACCCAGTACTTC
>TRBV7-2|many|TRBJ1-4|NA
CASSFWQGGEKLFF
TGTGCCAGCAGCTTCTGGCAGGGTGGCGAAAAACTGTTTTTT
>TRBV18|many|TRBJ2-7|TRBD1
CASSPPGQGKYEQYF
TGTGCCAGCTCACCACCGGGACAGGGAAAATACGAGCAGTACTTC
>TRBV12-3/TRBV12-4|few|TRBJ2-5|NA
CASSLNLKETQYF
TGTGCCAGCAGTCTGAACCTAAAAGAGACCCAGTACTTC